This note documents a single TCR beta chain sequence. This cohort consisted of healthy bone marrow donors. The sample is drawn from a study of cytomegalovirus exposure and HLA in healthy donors. CDR1 and CDR2 (germline): SGHTA, FQGNSA. V was shortened by 2 bases and J by 4 bases, with 15 bases between the two germline ends. This CDR3 spans 15 amino acids. This PCR relied on a set of 60 Vbeta primers and 13 Jbeta primers. Using immunoSEQ multiplex PCR, the repertoire was profiled, and TCRdb retains in-frame clones only, with some absent. The data contain 150,000 or so clones, over 70% of them seen just once; the ten biggest clones take up around 1.5%.

This TCR was sampled from a woman aged 25 to 39 in good health and CMV-seronegative. Sequenced: PBMCs. This chain connects TRBV7-2 to TRBJ2-7, with D tentatively TRBD2 (7 bases). The CDR3 loop is CASSLMAGAVYEQYF. In nucleotides, the CDR3 is TGTGCCAGCAGCTTAATGGCGGGGGCCGTGTACGAGCAGTACTTC.